A selection of T cell receptor beta chains follows, all from one sample in a study of PD-1 blockade in classical Hodgkin lymphoma. Some clones are missing from TCRdb's copy, which holds only in-frame ones; the method was immunoSEQ multiplex PCR. The sample has almost 30,000 clones, roughly 80% seen once. The sample was CD4+ T cells from blood, taken before the fourth cycle of nivolumab. The receptors shown here come from a human donor with classical Hodgkin lymphoma. The CDR3 runs from the conserved cysteine through the conserved F or W. The order of the fields is J gene, clone size, V gene, D gene, CDR3 protein, CDR3 DNA. D genes are given only for firm matches. For some rows the clone size is stated as once, few or many, or as a class when expanded; others skip it.

TRBJ1-5 . TRBV13 . CASSQASHLPQHF TGTGCCAGCAGCCAAGCCTCACATTTGCCCCAGCATTTT
TRBJ1-5 . TRBV5-1 . CASSRGDGHNQPQHF TGTGCCAGCAGTCGGGGGGACGGGCATAATCAGCCCCAGCATTTT
TRBJ2-3 once TRBV2 TRBD1 CASRTGGPADTQYF TGTGCCAGCAGGACAGGGGGTCCCGCAGATACGCAGTATTTT
TRBJ1-3 . TRBV5-1 . CASSATGSPGNTIYF TGCGCCAGCAGCGCAACAGGGTCGCCTGGAAACACCATATATTTT
TRBJ1-1 . TRBV7-8 . CASARTELNTEAFF TGTGCCAGCGCGCGGACGGAACTGAACACTGAAGCTTTCTTT
TRBJ2-3 . TRBV25-1 TRBD1 CASSGGQGVTDTQYF TGTGCCAGCAGTGGGGGACAGGGGGTAACAGATACGCAGTATTTT
TRBJ2-7 . TRBV5-6 . CASSPLGAKQYF TGTGCCAGCAGCCCTCTGGGGGCCAAGCAGTACTTC
TRBJ1-6 . TRBV7-2 . CASSSPTTAFRSPLHF TGTGCCAGCAGCTCCCCGACGACAGCCTTCAGGTCACCCCTCCACTTT
TRBJ1-1 . TRBV19 TRBD1 CASKTGVGNTEAFF TGTGCCAGTAAGACAGGGGTGGGGAACACTGAAGCTTTCTTT
TRBJ2-6 . TRBV18 TRBD1 CASSPPDRRSGANVLTF TGTGCCAGCTCACCACCGGACAGGCGCTCTGGGGCCAACGTCCTGACTTTC